This is a list of T cell receptor beta chains from one sample in a study of vaccination and CD4 T cells after COVID-19. These receptors have no identified antigens. TCRdb passed the PCR reads through MiXCR, listing each CDR3 protein once. The sample has approximately 21,000 distinct CDR3 sequences; around 40% are singletons. Sequencing was performed on CD4+ T cells from blood, cultured in vitro, taken after SARS-CoV-2 vaccination. Receptor source: a human donor who had recovered from COVID-19. Both conserved end residues are part of each CDR3. The order of the fields is J gene, clone size, V gene, D gene, CDR3 DNA, CDR3 protein. A D gene is named only where the DNA matches it firmly. The size of a clone is reported for some rows only, either as once, few or many, or as a class for expanded clones.

TRBJ1-1	-	TRBV18	-	TGTGCCAGCTCACCTGGCCCTAACACTGAAGCTTTCTTT	CASSPGPNTEAFF
TRBJ1-1	-	TRBV12-3/TRBV12-4	TRBD1	TGTGCCAGCGCCTCCGGGACAGGGGGGACCTCCGGGTACACTGAAGCTTTCTTT	CASASGTGGTSGYTEAFF
TRBJ1-1	-	TRBV6-2/TRBV6-3	-	TGTGCCACCAGGGATGACACTGAAGCTTTCTTT	CATRDDTEAFF
TRBJ1-1	-	TRBV7-8	-	TGTGCCAGCAGCTTAGCGTCAGGGACTGAAGCTTTCTTT	CASSLASGTEAFF
TRBJ1-1	few	TRBV7-2	TRBD1	TGTGCCAGCAGCCCTCACGGGGACAGGGGGTTGGAAGCTTTCTTT	CASSPHGDRGLEAFF
TRBJ2-2	-	TRBV11-2	TRBD2	TGTGCCAGCAGCTTCAGCGGGGGGGCCGGTTCTAGCGGGGAGCTGTTTTTT	CASSFSGGAGSSGELFF
TRBJ2-1	-	TRBV6-2/TRBV6-3	TRBD2	TGTGCCAGCAGTTTACGACTAGCGGGAGATCCCTACAATGAGCAGTTCTTC	CASSLRLAGDPYNEQFF
TRBJ2-3	large	TRBV27	-	TGTGCCAGCGGGGGCTCAGATACGCAGTATTTT	CASGGSDTQYF
TRBJ2-3	-	TRBV11-3	-	TGTGCCAGCAGCTTAAGGGGCTCCCACCGGGGTCCCACAGATACGCAGTATTTT	CASSLRGSHRGPTDTQYF
TRBJ2-4	few	TRBV20-1	TRBD1	TGCAGTGCTAAGGACAGGGGTAGATGGGACAAAAACATTCAGTACTTC	CSAKDRGRWDKNIQYF
TRBJ2-1	once	TRBV11-3	-	TGTGCCAGCAGCCAAAATAGCTACAATGAGCAGTTCTTC	CASSQNSYNEQFF
TRBJ2-1	few	TRBV20-1	TRBD2	TGCAGTGCTTCCGGGACTAGCGGGAGTAATGAGCAGTTCTTC	CSASGTSGSNEQFF
TRBJ1-2	-	TRBV27	-	TGTGCCAGCAGTTTAGGGGGGCTGGGCTATGGCTACACCTTC	CASSLGGLGYGYTF
TRBJ2-2	-	TRBV4-2	TRBD1	TGTGCCAGCAGCCAAGGACAGGGGTTGGACACCGGGGAGCTGTTTTTT	CASSQGQGLDTGELFF
TRBJ1-2	few	TRBV2	-	TGTGCCAGCAGCGTCTTTGGGGGGGCGGGTGGCTACACCTTC	CASSVFGGAGGYTF
TRBJ2-6	-	TRBV19	-	TGTGCCAGTAGTCCCCGGGGCAGGGCTCGGGGGGCCAACGTCCTGACTTTC	CASSPRGRARGANVLTF
TRBJ2-5	medium-sized	TRBV20-1	TRBD1	TGCAGTGCTACTACAGGGGCAGGGCAAGAGACCCAGTACTTC	CSATTGAGQETQYF
TRBJ2-7	-	TRBV11-3	-	TGTGCCAGCAGCGTTGGAAGTTCAACCTACGAGCAGTACTTC	CASSVGSSTYEQYF
TRBJ1-1	-	TRBV19	-	TGTGCCAGTAGTATCGGGGGCGGGAACACTGAAGCTTTCTTT	CASSIGGGNTEAFF
TRBJ2-7	few	TRBV7-2	-	TGTGCCAGCAGCTTATCCCAATCTTCCTACGAGCAGTACTTC	CASSLSQSSYEQYF
TRBJ2-7	-	TRBV7-9	-	TGTGCCAGCAGCGACCACTCCTACGAGCAGTACTTC	CASSDHSYEQYF
TRBJ2-3	-	TRBV12-3/TRBV12-4	-	TGTGCCAGCGGGGGGATGCGAGATACGCAGTATTTT	CASGGMRDTQYF
TRBJ2-5	-	TRBV6-2/TRBV6-3	TRBD1	TGTGCCAGCAGTTTCGGGACAGGGGCCCGCGGTACCGAGACCCAGTACTTC	CASSFGTGARGTETQYF
TRBJ2-3	-	TRBV7-9	-	TGTGCCAGCAGCCGGACAGATACGCAGTATTTT	CASSRTDTQYF
TRBJ1-5	-	TRBV7-9	TRBD1	TGTGCCAGTACGACAGGGCTGGGCAATCAGCCCCAGCATTTT	CASTTGLGNQPQHF
TRBJ2-1	once	TRBV24-1	TRBD1	TGTGCCACCAGCGCAGGGGGCAATGAGCAGTTCTTC	CATSAGGNEQFF
TRBJ1-2	few	TRBV5-5	TRBD1	TGTGCCAGCAGTCGCCCGGGACAGGGGGGCTATGGCTACACCTTC	CASSRPGQGGYGYTF
TRBJ2-7	few	TRBV24-1	TRBD2	TGTGCCACCAGTGATTCCCGGACTAGCGGGAGCTACGAGCAGTACTTC	CATSDSRTSGSYEQYF
TRBJ2-1	once	TRBV27	TRBD2	TGTGCCAGCAGTCTGAAACTAGCGGGAGGGTCAAGGCTTGAGCAGTTCTTC	CASSLKLAGGSRLEQFF
TRBJ2-5	-	TRBV11-2	TRBD1	TGTGCCAGCAGCTTACTAGGGACAGGGGATCAAGAGACCCAGTACTTC	CASSLLGTGDQETQYF
TRBJ1-2	-	TRBV7-2	TRBD1	TGTGCCAGCAGCTTCGCTGTGGGACAGGGGGCCAATGTCTATGGCTACACCTTC	CASSFAVGQGANVYGYTF
TRBJ1-3	-	TRBV6-5	-	TGTGCCAGCAGTTACAGAGGGGCCTCTGGAAACACCATATATTTT	CASSYRGASGNTIYF
TRBJ1-1	few	TRBV7-8	-	TGTGCCAGCAGCCCGGAGCCTTGGACTCAAACGGGACATCCGAACACTGAAGCTTTCTTT	CASSPEPWTQTGHPNTEAFF
TRBJ1-1	medium-sized	TRBV19	TRBD1	TGTGCCAGTATCCCCCTCGGACAGGGGCACACTGAAGCTTTCTTT	CASIPLGQGHTEAFF
TRBJ1-5	-	TRBV6-2/TRBV6-3	-	TGTGCCAGCAGTTACTCGTCCCTAGTTCAGCCCCAGCATTTT	CASSYSSLVQPQHF
TRBJ2-7	-	TRBV18	-	TGTGCCAGCTCAGGGTCGGGGGCAGCGGACTACGAGCAGTACTTC	CASSGSGAADYEQYF
TRBJ2-5	-	TRBV5-4	-	TGTGCCAGCAGCTTGGGGACTCGTCAAGAGACCCAGTACTTC	CASSLGTRQETQYF
TRBJ1-6	-	TRBV5-6	-	TGTGCCAGCAGCTTGGCCGGCGGGCCGGGGCCCCTCCACTTT	CASSLAGGPGPLHF
TRBJ2-7	few	TRBV27	TRBD1	TGTGCCAGCAGTTTTCAGGGGGCGCCTAGCGAGCAGTACTTC	CASSFQGAPSEQYF
TRBJ1-3	few	TRBV11-2	-	TGTGCCAGCAGCTTAGTTCCGGGGCTAGGAGGAAACACCATATATTTT	CASSLVPGLGGNTIYF
TRBJ2-3	few	TRBV6-2/TRBV6-3	-	TGTGCCAGCAGTTACTCCCGGGGGCCCGCGGTAGATACGCAGTATTTT	CASSYSRGPAVDTQYF
TRBJ1-5	-	TRBV6-1	TRBD1	TGTGCCAGCAGGCCATACGGGGGGACAGGGGTCAATCAGCCCCAGCATTTT	CASRPYGGTGVNQPQHF
TRBJ1-1	few	TRBV5-6	-	TGTGCCAGCACGTATAATTCCCCGCTGGCTGAAGCTTTCTTT	CASTYNSPLAEAFF
TRBJ2-1	-	TRBV6-2/TRBV6-3	-	TGTGCCAGCAGTATTGGGCGTTCCAATGAGCAGTTCTTC	CASSIGRSNEQFF
TRBJ2-5	few	TRBV11-2	TRBD2	TGTGCCAGCAGCTTACAGGCGGGAGGGCAAGAGACCCAGTACTTC	CASSLQAGGQETQYF
TRBJ2-2	-	TRBV23-1	-	TGCGCCAGCAGTCGGCGAGGGCTTTACGGGGAGCTGTTTTTT	CASSRRGLYGELFF
TRBJ2-7	few	TRBV6-1	-	TGTGCCAGCAGATCCGGGACGGGCCACTACGAGCAGTACTTC	CASRSGTGHYEQYF
TRBJ2-4	once	TRBV30	TRBD2	TGTGCCTGGACTCCCGGGGGGAACATTCAGTACTTC	CAWTPGGNIQYF
TRBJ2-1	-	TRBV4-3	TRBD1	TGCGCCAGCAGCCAACAGGGGGTTTACAATGAGCAGTTCTTC	CASSQQGVYNEQFF
TRBJ2-1	-	TRBV7-2	TRBD2	TGTGCCAGCAGCTTAAACGGGGGGGCCTACAATGAGCAGTTCTTC	CASSLNGGAYNEQFF
TRBJ2-3	-	TRBV6-1	TRBD2	TGTGCCAGCAGTGTAGGACTAGCGGGAGGCGGCGGAGATACGCAGTATTTT	CASSVGLAGGGGDTQYF
TRBJ1-2	-	TRBV7-9	-	TGTGCCAGCAGCTTAGTAGTAGGAGGGACTCTTAACTATGGCTACACCTTC	CASSLVVGGTLNYGYTF